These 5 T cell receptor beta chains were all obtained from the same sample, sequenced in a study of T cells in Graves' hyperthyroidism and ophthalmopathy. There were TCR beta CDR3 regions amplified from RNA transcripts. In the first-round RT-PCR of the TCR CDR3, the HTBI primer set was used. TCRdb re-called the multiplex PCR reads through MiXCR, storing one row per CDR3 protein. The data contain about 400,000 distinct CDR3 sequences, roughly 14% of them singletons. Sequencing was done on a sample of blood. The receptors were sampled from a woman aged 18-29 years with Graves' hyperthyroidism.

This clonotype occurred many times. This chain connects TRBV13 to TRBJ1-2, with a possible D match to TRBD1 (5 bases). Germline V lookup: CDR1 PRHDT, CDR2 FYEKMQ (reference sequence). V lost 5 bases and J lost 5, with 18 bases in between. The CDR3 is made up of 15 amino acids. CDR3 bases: TGTGCCAGCAGCCCCACGGGACGGACTACTTATGGCTACACCTTC. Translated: CASSPTGRTTYGYTF. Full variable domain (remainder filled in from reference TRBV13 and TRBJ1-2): AAGVIQSPRHLIKEKRETATLKCYPIPRHDTVYWYQQGPGQDPQFLISFYEKMQSDKGSIPDRFSAQQFSDYHSELNMSSLELGDSALYFCASSPTGRTTYGYTFGSGTRLTVV.

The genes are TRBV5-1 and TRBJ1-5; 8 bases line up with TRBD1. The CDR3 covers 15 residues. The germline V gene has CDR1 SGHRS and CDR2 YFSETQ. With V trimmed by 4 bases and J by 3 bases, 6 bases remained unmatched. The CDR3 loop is CASSPGTGFNQPQHF. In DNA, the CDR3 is TGCGCCAGCAGCCCAGGGACAGGCTTCAATCAGCCCCAGCATTTT.

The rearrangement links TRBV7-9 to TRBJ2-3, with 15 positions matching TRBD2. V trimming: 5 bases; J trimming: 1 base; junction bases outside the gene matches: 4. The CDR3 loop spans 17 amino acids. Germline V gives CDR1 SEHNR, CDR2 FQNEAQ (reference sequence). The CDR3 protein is CASSRTSGGAGTDTQYF. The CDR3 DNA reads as TGTGCCAGCAGCCGGACTAGCGGGGGGGCCGGCACAGATACGCAGTATTTT.

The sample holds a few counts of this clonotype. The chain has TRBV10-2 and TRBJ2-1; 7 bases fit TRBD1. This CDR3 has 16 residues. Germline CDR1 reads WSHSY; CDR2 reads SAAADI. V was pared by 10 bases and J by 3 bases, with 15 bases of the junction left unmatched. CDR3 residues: CATEASATGNYNEQFF. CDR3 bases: TGCGCCACCGAAGCCTCGGCGACAGGGAACTACAATGAGCAGTTCTTC.

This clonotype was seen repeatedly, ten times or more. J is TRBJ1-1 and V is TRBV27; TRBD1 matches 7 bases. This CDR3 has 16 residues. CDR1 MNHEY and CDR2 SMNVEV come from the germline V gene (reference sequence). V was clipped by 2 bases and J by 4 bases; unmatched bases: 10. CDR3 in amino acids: CASSLVQGRLGTEAFF. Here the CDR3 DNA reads TGTGCCAGCAGTTTAGTACAGGGGCGCCTGGGCACTGAAGCTTTCTTT.